The entry below describes one TCR beta chain. Germline V lookup: CDR1 DFQATT, CDR2 SNEGSKA (reference sequence). This CDR3 has 11 residues. V was pared by 5 bases and J by 5 bases, with 10 bases between. Indicated treatment: randomized to nivolumab then ipilimumab (arm A) or the reverse (arm B). Patients had received no earlier DNA-damaging chemotherapy. Sorted cells were live CD3+CD8+, lacking CD19 and CD56, from PBMCs. The sample originates from a study of sequential checkpoint blockade in melanoma. Whole-study context: First-line arms were nivolumab then ipilimumab, or the reverse, randomized 1:1. Maintenance nivolumab came after either treatment sequence.

The assay was immunoSEQ multiplex PCR, and TCRdb's table has in-frame clones only and misses some. The table includes 30,000 to 40,000 clones, roughly 85% detected once. This chain joins TRBV20-1 and TRBJ2-7; D is uncertain. The receptor's source is a human donor with melanoma. The source material was CD8+ T cells sorted from blood (inferred from file names), sampled from a patient given nivolumab and ipilimumab in sequence. The CDR3 loop reads CSAAREDEQYF. For the CDR3, the DNA is TGCAGTGCTGCAAGAGAGGACGAGCAGTACTTC.